This TCR beta chain was found in a study of T cell responses to AZD1222 COVID-19 vaccine (dated by TCRdb to about 2021). With respect to the entire study: Because spike-specific TCR depth and breadth did not differ between the two schedules, AZD1222 recipients who got a second dose at roughly 4 weeks were pooled with those who got a second dose at roughly 12 weeks. A total of about 230 trial participants underwent TCR sequencing, of whom about 210 received two doses of AZD1222 and about 25 received two doses of the MenACWY control vaccine. Trial participants were enrolled by age into 18-55, 56-69 and 70-plus year subgroups, with about 150, 28 and 57 TCR-sequenced participants respectively.

In the case of this clone: What antigen it recognizes has not been identified. No base-level quality is on record; no much larger clone is a single base apart.

Study-wide findings and limitations: Only five or six AZD1222 recipients were SARS-CoV-2 seropositive at baseline, limiting conclusions about previously exposed vaccinees. Because no day 14 peak-response samples were available, the repertoires could be characterized only after the peak T cell response. Vaccine-associated CD4 TCRs spanned the whole spike protein, with dominant responses in regions 160-218 and 743-854. In the small 56-69-year group, the increase in depth fell short of significance, most likely because of low power. A significant rise in spike-specific TCR breadth and depth was observed after two AZD1222 doses relative to day 0 and relative to MenACWY recipients. Reportedly, close to half of the unique spike-specific TCRs recognized epitopes lying outside the regions that are mutated in the B.1.351 and B.1.1.7 variants. Participants were mostly white British, with more females than males. The authors suggested clonal diversity may have been underestimated.

The CDR3 regions of human TCRbeta chains were subjected to immunosequencing. In the paper's pipeline: TCRs in the repertoires were matched against a reference library of SARS-CoV-2-specific TCRs that had been generated with the MIRA antigen-specificity platform. Breadth meant the fraction of unique TCRs that were SARS-CoV-2-associated, whereas depth meant the fraction of total T cells that were SARS-CoV-2-associated. Using the MIRA data, each spike-specific TCR was mapped to the spike region that the TCR reacts to and placed in a CD4 or CD8 class. Log10-transformed breadth and depth values were compared by one-way ANOVA with Sidak's multiple comparisons tests. The source is immuneACCESS, and TCRdb retained only in-frame sequences with V and J called. Part of the clones is not carried over; for the studies checked, unresolved V genes explain less than half of this, and the remainder is unexplained. V, J and clone size derive from that table, while D and trimming were established from the DNA sequence. In this sample the table shows about 100,000 clones, 90% to 95% of which occur a single time. The ten most abundant clones make up approximately 2.2% of the sample.

Between the V and J ends, shortened by 0 bases and 3 bases respectively, the junction contains 11 bases. CDR3 length: 15 amino acids, cysteine to phenylalanine. Only the CDR3 portion is preserved as DNA: 45 bases, with reading frame beginning at the first base. CDR1 and CDR2, looked up from the germline V gene (reference sequence), are LNHDA and SQIVND. Sample time point, as interpreted from the label and publication: baseline before first vaccination. Samples from vaccinated people were obtained from the UK trials COV001 and COV002, which included a single-blind randomized controlled phase 2/3 trial of AZD1222 (ChAdOx1 nCoV-19) in healthy adults. For TCRbeta chain sequencing, PBMC samples were collected from trial participants at day 0 and at day 28 after the second dose.

Recombination joined TRBV19 with TRBJ1-2, with the D gene not confidently named. Sequences were derived from peripheral blood, sampled on day 0 of AZD1222 vaccination. The origin of this receptor is an adult in good health. The sequenced DNA: TGTGCCAGTAGTATAGACTATGGCTGGTACTATGGCTACACCTTC. The encoded protein is CASSIDYGWYYGYTF.